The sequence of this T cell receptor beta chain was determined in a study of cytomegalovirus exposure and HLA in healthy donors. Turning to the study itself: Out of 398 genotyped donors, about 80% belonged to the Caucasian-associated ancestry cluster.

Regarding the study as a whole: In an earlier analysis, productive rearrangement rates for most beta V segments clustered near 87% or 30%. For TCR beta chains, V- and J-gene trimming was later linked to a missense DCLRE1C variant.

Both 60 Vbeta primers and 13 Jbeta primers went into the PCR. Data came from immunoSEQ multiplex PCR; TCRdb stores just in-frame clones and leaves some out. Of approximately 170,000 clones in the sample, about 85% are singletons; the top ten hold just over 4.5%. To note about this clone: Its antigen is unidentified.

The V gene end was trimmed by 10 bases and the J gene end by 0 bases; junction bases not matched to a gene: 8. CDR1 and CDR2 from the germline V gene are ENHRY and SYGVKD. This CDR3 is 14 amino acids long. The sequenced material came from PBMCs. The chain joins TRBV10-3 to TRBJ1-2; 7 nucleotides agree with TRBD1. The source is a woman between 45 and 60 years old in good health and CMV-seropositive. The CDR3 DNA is TGTGCCACCACAGGGGACAGAGCTAACTATGGCTACACCTTC. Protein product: CATTGDRANYGYTF.